The clone carrying this T cell receptor (beta chain) was found a few times. The antigen remains undetermined. The data were obtained in a study of T cell responses to AZD1222 COVID-19 vaccine. Study observations and caveats: No repertoire was sampled before or during the peak T cell response, only after it. Clonal diversity was possibly underestimated; the donors were predominantly white British and more often female.

Looked up from germline, CDR1 is SGDLS and CDR2 is YYNGEE. The CDR3 has 15 residues. The V and J ends lost 0 bases and 4 bases respectively, with 13 bases between them. Clones were read by immunoSEQ multiplex PCR, and TCRdb kept only the in-frame ones, dropping some. The repertoire holds about 120,000 clones, with around 90% as singletons. The receptor was derived from an adult who received the AZD1222 COVID-19 vaccine. The sample in question was peripheral blood, obtained 28 days after the second AZD1222 dose. This sequence joins TRBV9 and TRBJ1-2; a possible D gene is TRBD1 (5 bases). The CDR3 DNA sequence: TGTGCCAGCAGCGTAGGGGCTGTCGGGGGCTATGGCTACACCTTC. Encoded protein: CASSVGAVGGYGYTF.